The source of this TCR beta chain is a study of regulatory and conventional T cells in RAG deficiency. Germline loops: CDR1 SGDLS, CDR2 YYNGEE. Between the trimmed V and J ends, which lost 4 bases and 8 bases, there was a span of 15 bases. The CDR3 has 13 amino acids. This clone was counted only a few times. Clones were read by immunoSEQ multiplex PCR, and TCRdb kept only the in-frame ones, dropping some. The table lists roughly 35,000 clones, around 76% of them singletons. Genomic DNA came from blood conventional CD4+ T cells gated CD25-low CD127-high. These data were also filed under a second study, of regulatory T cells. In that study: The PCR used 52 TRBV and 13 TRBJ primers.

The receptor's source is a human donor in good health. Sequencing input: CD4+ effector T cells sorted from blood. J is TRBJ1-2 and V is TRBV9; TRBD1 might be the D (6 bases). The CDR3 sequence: CASSPTQGRGYTF. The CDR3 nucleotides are TGTGCCAGCAGCCCAACGCAGGGGCGCGGCTACACCTTC.